These T cell receptor beta chains were read from a single sample in a study of type 1 regulatory T cells. These receptors have no known antigen. TCRdb itself ran the reads through MiXCR, one entry per CDR3 protein. The sample comprises around 6,200 distinct CDR3 sequences, 25% to 30% of which are singletons, and about 8% rests with the top ten. The sequenced sample was cultured T cells, either the whole culture or a sorted T cell fraction (not recorded which). These receptors were taken from a human donor in good health. CDR3s include the opening cysteine and the closing phenylalanine or tryptophan. D genes are given only for firm matches. Some rows have no size entry. The others give once, few or many, or a class for an expanded clone.

abundance | j_gene | v_gene | d_gene | CDR3nt | CDR3aa
many | TRBJ1-6 | TRBV20-1 | TRBD1 | TGCAGTGCCCAGGGGGTATCGGTGGATTCACCCCTCCACTTT | CSAQGVSVDSPLHF
medium-sized | TRBJ1-5 | TRBV2 | NA | TGTGCCAGCAGGGGGGAGGGGGGACATCAGCCCCAGCATTTT | CASRGEGGHQPQHF
NA | TRBJ1-1 | TRBV18 | NA | TGTGCCAGCTCACCCAACCACGGCACTGAAGCTTTCTTT | CASSPNHGTEAFF
medium-sized | TRBJ2-5 | TRBV30 | NA | TGTGCCTGGAAGACGGTACAAGAGACCCAGTACTTC | CAWKTVQETQYF
medium-sized | TRBJ2-6 | TRBV28 | NA | TGTGCCAGTACCCGGGATCCGGGCAACGTCCTGACTTTC | CASTRDPGNVLTF
NA | TRBJ2-7 | TRBV20-1 | NA | TGCAGTGCTCGACAGGATACGTACGAGCAGTACTTC | CSARQDTYEQYF
medium-sized | TRBJ1-6 | TRBV5-1 | NA | TGCGCCAGCAAACGGGAGGGGAACAATAATTCACCCCTCCACTTT | CASKREGNNNSPLHF
medium-sized | TRBJ1-1 | TRBV29-1 | NA | TGCAGCGGATATACCCACGCTGAAGCTTTCTTT | CSGYTHAEAFF
NA | TRBJ1-1 | TRBV9 | NA | TGTGCCAGCAGCGTACCTGGGCTTAATGAAGCTTTCTTT | CASSVPGLNEAFF
NA | TRBJ1-3 | TRBV12-3/TRBV12-4 | NA | TGTGCCAGCAGCCCCCAGGGTGGAAGCACCATATATTTT | CASSPQGGSTIYF
medium-sized | TRBJ2-5 | TRBV12-3/TRBV12-4 | NA | TGTGCCAGCAATCCAGGGACCGCGGAGACCCAGTACTTC | CASNPGTAETQYF
NA | TRBJ2-3 | TRBV27 | NA | TGTGCCAGCAGCCACATGGGCACAGATACGCAGTATTTT | CASSHMGTDTQYF
many | TRBJ1-5 | TRBV27 | TRBD1 | TGTGCCAGCAGTCTCTGGGCAGGACAGGCGGGGCCCCAGCATTTT | CASSLWAGQAGPQHF
NA | TRBJ2-5 | TRBV29-1 | NA | TGCAGCGTAAACGGGGGCCGAGAGACCCAGTACTTC | CSVNGGRETQYF
once | TRBJ2-2 | TRBV5-4 | TRBD2 | TGTGCCAACAGCTTGGTTAGCGGGAGGGCCGGGGAGCTGTTTTTT | CANSLVSGRAGELFF
medium-sized | TRBJ2-3 | TRBV20-1 | TRBD2 | TGCAGTGCTAGCTCTAGCGGGAGGGCCCTCGATACGCAGTATTTT | CSASSSGRALDTQYF
few | TRBJ2-1 | TRBV3-1 | NA | TGTGCCAGCAGCCACCTCGCGCGACGGGATGAGCAGTTCTTC | CASSHLARRDEQFF
many | TRBJ2-2 | TRBV5-1 | NA | TGCGCCAGCAGTGCAGGGCCAGCGGGGGAGCTGTTTTTT | CASSAGPAGELFF
many | TRBJ2-6 | TRBV5-4 | TRBD1 | TGTGCCAGCAGCTTGGAACAGGGGGCGGCAGGGGCCAACGTCCTGACTTTC | CASSLEQGAAGANVLTF
medium-sized | TRBJ2-1 | TRBV12-3/TRBV12-4 | NA | TGTGCCAGCACCCTTGGACAGAACAATGAGCAGTTCTTC | CASTLGQNNEQFF
medium-sized | TRBJ2-1 | TRBV24-1 | NA | TGTGCCACCCTAAGACGGGAGTTGAACCTCGCGTACAATGAGCAGTTCTTC | CATLRRELNLAYNEQFF
few | TRBJ2-6 | TRBV30 | NA | TGTGCCTGGAGTGGACGGAACTCTGGGGCCAACGTCCTGACTTTC | CAWSGRNSGANVLTF
NA | TRBJ1-5 | TRBV20-1 | NA | TGCAGTGCTAGAGAGTGGGGAGACCAGCATTTT | CSAREWGDQHF
medium-sized | TRBJ1-2 | TRBV7-9 | NA | TGTGCCAGCAGCCAGGGCATCAACTATGGCTACACCTTC | CASSQGINYGYTF
once | TRBJ2-1 | TRBV12-3/TRBV12-4 | NA | TGTGCCAGCAGTTTAGCGCGGTATGAGCAGTTCTTC | CASSLARYEQFF
NA | TRBJ2-7 | TRBV12-3/TRBV12-4 | NA | TGTACCAGCAGTTCCGCAGGGGAGCAGTACTTC | CTSSSAGEQYF
many | TRBJ1-4 | TRBV5-4 | NA | TGTGCCAGCAGCACAGATTTCGGTAATGAAAAACTGTTTTTT | CASSTDFGNEKLFF
NA | TRBJ1-2 | TRBV29-1 | NA | TGCAGCGTACCTGGGGAGGGGCGCTTGGGTAGTGGCTACACCTTC | CSVPGEGRLGSGYTF
medium-sized | TRBJ1-5 | TRBV28 | NA | TGTGCCAGCAGTCCCCCACGAGGTCGGCAGCCCCAGCATTTT | CASSPPRGRQPQHF
NA | TRBJ2-1 | TRBV7-2 | NA | TGTGCCAGCAGCTTAGATGGGGGAGGACACAATGAGCAGTTCTTC | CASSLDGGGHNEQFF
many | TRBJ2-7 | TRBV5-1 | NA | TGCGCCAGCAGCCTACAACCTATCAGCTCCTACGAGCAGTACTTC | CASSLQPISSYEQYF
medium-sized | TRBJ2-2 | TRBV4-1 | NA | TGCGCCAGCAGCCAAGTTCTAGGGACCGGGGAGCTGTTTTTT | CASSQVLGTGELFF
NA | TRBJ1-5 | TRBV4-2 | NA | TGTGCCGGCAGCCAAGATCGCAGGGGTCAGCCCCGGCATTTT | CAGSQDRRGQPRHF
NA | TRBJ2-3 | TRBV5-5 | NA | TGTGCCAGCAGCTTCTACACAGATACGCAGTATTTT | CASSFYTDTQYF
medium-sized | TRBJ2-3 | TRBV7-3 | NA | TGTGCCAGCAGCTCAGACAGAAACACAGATACGCAGTATTTT | CASSSDRNTDTQYF
medium-sized | TRBJ2-2 | TRBV15 | NA | TGTGCCACCGGTCCGGGACGGGTCACCGGGGAGCTGTTTTTT | CATGPGRVTGELFF
many | TRBJ2-2 | TRBV20-1 | TRBD2 | TGCAGTGCTAGACCCGCTAGCGGTACGAACACCGGGGAGCTGTTTTTT | CSARPASGTNTGELFF
medium-sized | TRBJ1-2 | TRBV27 | NA | TGTGCCAGCAGTTTAATCGGGGGGGACGGCGGGTATGGCTACACCTTC | CASSLIGGDGGYGYTF
medium-sized | TRBJ2-1 | TRBV9 | NA | TGTGCCAGCAGCCCGGTGGGGGCTTCCTACAATGAGCAGTTCTTC | CASSPVGASYNEQFF
medium-sized | TRBJ2-1 | TRBV5-1 | NA | TGCGCCAGCAGCCCCGTGACAGCGGATGAGCAGTTCTTC | CASSPVTADEQFF
NA | TRBJ2-2 | TRBV7-8 | NA | TGTGCCAGCAGCACAGGGACGGACACCGGGGAGCTGTTTTTT | CASSTGTDTGELFF
medium-sized | TRBJ1-2 | TRBV20-1 | NA | TGCAGTGCTAGACCAGCCCCTTATGGCTACACCTTC | CSARPAPYGYTF
medium-sized | TRBJ2-1 | TRBV20-1 | NA | TGCAGTGCTAGCAAGGGAAGCAATGAGCAGTTCTTC | CSASKGSNEQFF
NA | TRBJ2-1 | TRBV7-2 | TRBD2 | TGTGCCACCCAAAGACTAGCGGGAAACAACAATGAGCAGTTCTTC | CATQRLAGNNNEQFF
NA | TRBJ2-1 | TRBV29-1 | NA | TGCAGCGTTGACTCTAGCTCCTACAATGAGCAGTTCTTC | CSVDSSSYNEQFF
medium-sized | TRBJ2-2 | TRBV11-2 | TRBD2 | TGTGCCAGCAGCTTAAACCCCGGGGGGACCGGGGAGCTGTTTTTT | CASSLNPGGTGELFF
many | TRBJ2-7 | TRBV30 | TRBD1 | TGTGCCTGGCGACAGGGGGGCTCCTACGAGCAGTACTTC | CAWRQGGSYEQYF
medium-sized | TRBJ2-1 | TRBV9 | NA | TGTGCCAGCAGCGTAGTAGCGAGTAGGGGGAATGAGCAGTTCTTC | CASSVVASRGNEQFF
many | TRBJ1-6 | TRBV7-3 | NA | TGTGCCAGCAGCCCCGGGGGCGGTAATTCACCCCTCCACTTT | CASSPGGGNSPLHF
NA | TRBJ2-3 | TRBV5-6 | NA | TGTGCCAGCAGCTTCTCGGCGGCAGATACGCAGTATTTT | CASSFSAADTQYF
medium-sized | TRBJ2-5 | TRBV18 | TRBD2 | TGTGCCAGCTCACCACAGTCCGGACTAGCGCAAGAGACCCAGTACTTC | CASSPQSGLAQETQYF